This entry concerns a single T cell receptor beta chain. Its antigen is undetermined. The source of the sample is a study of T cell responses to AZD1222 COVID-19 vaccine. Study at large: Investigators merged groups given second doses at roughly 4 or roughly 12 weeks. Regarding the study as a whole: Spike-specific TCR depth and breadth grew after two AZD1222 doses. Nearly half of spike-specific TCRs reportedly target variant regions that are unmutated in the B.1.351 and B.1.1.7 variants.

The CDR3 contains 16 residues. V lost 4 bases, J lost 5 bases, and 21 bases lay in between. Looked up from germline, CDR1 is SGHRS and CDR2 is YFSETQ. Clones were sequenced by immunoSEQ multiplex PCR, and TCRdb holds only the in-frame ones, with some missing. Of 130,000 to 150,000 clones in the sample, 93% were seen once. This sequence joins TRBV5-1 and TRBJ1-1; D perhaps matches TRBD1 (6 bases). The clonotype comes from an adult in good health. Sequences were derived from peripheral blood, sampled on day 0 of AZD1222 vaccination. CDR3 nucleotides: TGCGCCAGCAGCCCGATTCCAGGGGAGAGGGGGACTGAAGCTTTCTTT. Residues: CASSPIPGERGTEAFF.